These 31 T cell receptor beta chains share one sample of origin, sequenced in a study of blood T cell repertoires in COVID-19. Sequenced by immunoSEQ multiplex PCR; TCRdb stores in-frame clones only, minus some. The repertoire holds approximately 170,000 clones, 84% seen once, with roughly 8% in the top ten. The sample comprised PBMCs or T cells enriched from blood (not recorded which). The receptor source for this set is a woman aged 45-59 years who had recovered from COVID-19.

Only one count was recorded for this clone. The gene calls are TRBV5-1 and TRBJ2-3; tentative D call: TRBD1 (6 bases). Germline V gene sequence: CDR1 SGHRS, CDR2 YFSETQ. The CDR3 extends over 14 amino acids. V lost 3 bases to trimming and J lost 1 base, with 9 bases between them. Here the CDR3 DNA reads TGCGCCAGCAGCTCGGCAGGGGGCACAGATACGCAGTATTTT. Its protein is CASSSAGGTDTQYF.

This clone was picked up one time. CDR3: CASSLGEKQYF. The CDR3 region has the DNA TGTGCCAGCAGCTTAGGCGAGAAGCAGTACTTC. V usage is TRBV11-2 and J usage is TRBJ2-7; D remains unclear. Between the trimmed V and J ends, which lost 1 base and 8 bases, there was a span of 6 bases. CDR3 length: 11 residues. Germline V gives CDR1 SGHAT, CDR2 FQNNGV.

This chain links TRBV6-5 with TRBJ1-6; 9 bases match TRBD1. The germline gives CDR1 MNHEY, CDR2 SVGAGI. The CDR3 has 15 residues. V was clipped by 9 bases and J by 4 bases; unmatched bases: 7. CDR3 sequence: CASGRDRAYNSPLHF. DNA for the CDR3: TGTGCCAGTGGCCGGGACAGGGCTTATAATTCACCCCTCCACTTT.

The chain links TRBV19 to TRBJ1-1; D not resolved. Germline assignment: CDR1 LNHDA and CDR2 SQIVND (reference sequence). The CDR3 is made up of 13 amino acids. The V end was cut by 7 bases, the J end by 1 base, with 10 bases between. CDR3 sequence: CASMYSTNTEAFF. The CDR3, as DNA: TGTGCCAGTATGTATAGTACGAACACTGAAGCTTTCTTT.

The rearrangement links TRBV12-5 to TRBJ1-2; the match to TRBD1 covers 10 bases. The CDR3 consists of 14 residues. The germline V gene encodes CDR1 LGHNT and CDR2 FRNRAP. V was pared by 7 bases and J by 8 bases, with 10 bases of the junction left unmatched. The CDR3 coding sequence is TGTGCTAGTGCTCCCGGGACAGGGGAAAGGGGCTACACCTTC. It codes for CASAPGTGERGYTF.

This chain links TRBV7-2 with TRBJ1-6; D is unresolved. This CDR3 is built from 15 residues. The V gene lost 5 bases and the J gene lost 7 bases, with 15 bases spanning the gap. Germline V gene data show CDR1 as SGHTA and CDR2 as FQGNSA. The CDR3 region has the DNA TGTGCCAGCAGCCCAGCCGGGGATAGGAATTCACCCCTCCACTTT. This encodes CASSPAGDRNSPLHF.

The chain links TRBV6-5 to TRBJ2-1, with D tentatively TRBD1 (6 bases). CDR3 size: 14 residues. The germline V gene has CDR1 MNHEY and CDR2 SVGAGI. V dropped 8 bases and J dropped 0 bases, with 11 bases sitting between them. The CDR3 coding sequence is TGTGCCAGCCAGGGACACTTCTCCTACAATGAGCAGTTCTTC. It codes for CASQGHFSYNEQFF.

The V call is TRBV6-6, the J call TRBJ1-5, with D possibly matching TRBD1 (5 bases). CDR1 is MNHNY, CDR2 SVGAGI, per germline (reference sequence). CDR3 length: 13 residues. The V end lost 5 bases, the J end lost 3 bases, and 8 bases lay between the germline ends. CDR3 DNA: TGTGCCAGCAGTGACAGATACAATCAGCCCCAGCATTTT. It yields the protein CASSDRYNQPQHF.

The chain links TRBV19 to TRBJ1-4; TRBD1 matches at 7 bases. The CDR3 is 17 residues long. V shed 7 bases, J shed 2 bases, and the junction held 13 bases outside the gene matches. The germline V gene encodes CDR1 LNHDA and CDR2 SQIVND (reference sequence). In nucleotides, the CDR3 is TGTGCCAGTACCGTTTGGGACCCGACAGGGACTAATGAAAAACTGTTTTTT. It codes for CASTVWDPTGTNEKLFF. The full variable domain, rest sourced from reference TRBV19 and TRBJ1-4, is DGGITQSPKYLFRKEGQNVTLSCEQNLNHDAMYWYRQDPGQGLRLIYYSQIVNDFQKGDIAEGYSVSREKKESFPLTVTSAQKNPTAFYLCASTVWDPTGTNEKLFFGSGTQLSVL.

This chain links TRBV7-9 with TRBJ2-7; possibly TRBD2 for D (6 bases). The CDR3 is 15 residues long. Germline CDR1 SEHNR, CDR2 FQNEAQ (reference sequence). The V end lost 4 bases, the J end lost 2 bases, and 15 bases lay between the germline ends. The CDR3 loop is CASSSHAGPPYEQYF. CDR3 coding DNA: TGTGCCAGCAGCTCCCACGCGGGACCTCCCTACGAGCAGTACTTC.

The genes are TRBV19 and TRBJ2-7; 7 nucleotides line up with TRBD1. CDR3 length: 15 residues. The V gene's germline CDR1 is LNHDA and CDR2 SQIVND (reference sequence). Unmatched junction bases numbered 12, after V lost 6 bases and J lost 4 bases. The CDR3 sequence is CASSLRLGQPYEQYF. CDR3 sequence (DNA): TGTGCCAGTAGCCTCCGGTTGGGACAGCCTTACGAGCAGTACTTC.

This clone was detected a few times. The chain uses TRBV7-2 and TRBJ2-1, with 13 bases matching TRBD2. Germline-derived CDR1 and CDR2 are SGHTA and FQGNSA. The CDR3 covers 14 residues. Unmatched junction bases numbered 2, after V lost 3 bases and J lost 9 bases. The CDR3 is CASSLGLAGFEQFF. CDR3 DNA: TGTGCCAGCAGCTTGGGACTAGCGGGGTTTGAGCAGTTCTTC. The full variable domain, with the rest looked up from reference TRBV7-2 and TRBJ2-1, is GAGVSQSPSNKVTEKGKDVELRCDPISGHTALYWYRQSLGQGLEFLIYFQGNSAPDKSGLPSDRFSAERTGGSVSTLTIQRTQQEDSAVYLCASSLGLAGFEQFFGPGTRLTVL.

The J gene is TRBJ1-2, the V gene TRBV29-1, with 9 bases fitting TRBD1. The germline gives CDR1 SQVTM, CDR2 ANQGSEA. CDR3 length equals 13 residues. J gave up 6 bases and V 7 bases, and 9 bases lay outside the gene matches. CDR3 in amino acids: CSAGSGTGNGYTF. DNA for the CDR3: TGCAGCGCGGGCTCCGGGACAGGGAATGGCTACACCTTC.

The J gene is TRBJ2-7, the V gene TRBV11-2; D perhaps matches TRBD2 (6 bases). The CDR3 has 13 amino acids. The V end lost 7 bases, the J end lost 7 bases, and 17 bases lay between the germline ends. The germline gives CDR1 SGHAT, CDR2 FQNNGV. CDR3: CASTQAGGREQYF. CDR3 in DNA: TGTGCCAGCACCCAAGCCGGGGGTAGGGAGCAGTACTTC. The full variable domain, in which reference TRBV11-2 and TRBJ2-7 provide the parts outside the CDR3, is EAGVAQSPRYKIIEKRQSVAFWCNPISGHATLYWYQQILGQGPKLLIQFQNNGVVDDSQLPKDRFSAERLKGVDSTLKIQPAKLEDSAVYLCASTQAGGREQYFGPGTRLTVT.

The rearrangement joins TRBV7-2 to TRBJ1-1; D gene uncertain. V shed 5 bases and J shed 4 bases, with 5 bases lying between them. This CDR3 is 11 amino acids long. Germline-derived CDR1 and CDR2 are SGHTA and FQGNSA. The CDR3 spells CASSQFTEAFF. CDR3 in DNA: TGTGCCAGCAGCCAATTCACTGAAGCTTTCTTT.

This chain joins TRBV11-2 and TRBJ2-7, with D unclear. V shed 5 bases and J shed 4 bases, with 9 bases lying between them. Germline V gene data show CDR1 as SGHAT and CDR2 as FQNNGV. The CDR3 totals 12 residues. CDR3 loop: CASSPTQYEQYF. The CDR3 DNA reads as TGTGCCAGCAGCCCCACCCAGTACGAGCAGTACTTC.

V usage is TRBV2 and J usage is TRBJ2-1; tentatively, D is TRBD1 (5 bases). Germline CDR1 and CDR2: SNHLY and FYNNEI. V was trimmed by 7 bases and J by 7 bases, leaving 8 bases between them. There are 11 residues in the CDR3. CDR3 DNA sequence: TGTGCCAGCATCCAGGGTAATGAGCAGTTCTTC. This codes for CASIQGNEQFF.

This chain links TRBV6-2 or TRBV6-3 with TRBJ2-7; possibly TRBD2 for D (5 bases). This CDR3 contains 13 residues. Germline CDR1 is MNHEY and CDR2 is SVGEGT. Trimming took off 6 bases at V and 4 bases at J, with 13 bases between the two ends. CDR3 sequence reads: CASSSGVLYEQYF. In nucleotides, the CDR3 is TGTGCCAGCAGCTCCGGGGTACTATACGAGCAGTACTTC.

V is TRBV6-4 and J is TRBJ2-7; the D gene is possibly TRBD1 (5 bases). The length of the CDR3 is 14 residues. Germline V lookup: CDR1 MRHNA, CDR2 SNTAGT. Trimming cost V 0 bases and J 3 bases, with 9 bases left between them. CDR3 in amino acids: CASSDSDIFYEQYF. CDR3 nucleotides: TGTGCCAGCAGTGACTCGGACATATTCTACGAGCAGTACTTC.

The V gene is TRBV7-2, the J gene TRBJ1-1; the D is unclear. Germline V gives CDR1 SGHTA, CDR2 FQGNSA. V was clipped by 1 base and J by 0 bases, with 12 bases between them. The CDR3 has 16 residues. CDR3 coding DNA: TGTGCCAGCAGCTTAGAACGGTTCCGCATGAACACTGAAGCTTTCTTT. It codes for CASSLERFRMNTEAFF.

J is TRBJ2-2 and V is TRBV6-2 or TRBV6-3; TRBD2 matches 14 bases. The germline CDR1 and CDR2 sequences are MNHEY and SVGEGT. CDR3 length equals 18 residues. J lost 5 bases, V lost 6 bases, and 11 bases had no gene match. CDR3 sequence reads: CASSSTSGRALGTGELFF. CDR3 nucleotide sequence: TGTGCCAGCAGCTCGACTAGCGGGAGGGCCTTGGGTACCGGGGAGCTGTTTTTT.

The chain uses TRBV7-3 and TRBJ1-2, with D possibly being TRBD1 (6 bases). The CDR3 contains 15 residues. The germline CDR1 and CDR2 sequences are SGHTA and FQGTGA. Trimming left V 5 bases short and J 6 bases short, with 19 bases between. Written as DNA, the CDR3 is TGTGCCAGCAGCCGTAGTACAGGGTCCTCCGATGGCTACACCTTC. This gives the protein CASSRSTGSSDGYTF.

The rearrangement links TRBV6-5 to TRBJ2-7, with unresolved D. From germline, CDR1 is MNHEY and CDR2 SVGAGI. The CDR3 is 14 residues long. Trimming cost V 0 bases and J 1 base, with 7 bases left between them. CDR3 sequence: CASSYSTQSYEQYF. In DNA, the CDR3 is TGTGCCAGCAGTTACTCGACTCAGTCCTACGAGCAGTACTTC.

V gene TRBV4-3 combines with J gene TRBJ1-5; no reliable D call. CDR1 is LGHNA and CDR2 is YSLEER in the germline V gene. The V gene lost 0 bases and the J gene lost 4 bases, with 13 bases spanning the gap. The CDR3 runs to 16 residues. As DNA, the CDR3 is TGCGCCAGCAGCCAAGATCTCGGCAGGCCTAATCAGCCCCAGCATTTT. Its translation is CASSQDLGRPNQPQHF.

The chain has TRBV2 and TRBJ2-5, with D possibly being TRBD1 (5 bases). Germline CDR1 reads SNHLY; CDR2 reads FYNNEI. The ends were cut back, 3 bases at V and 5 bases at J, with 10 bases in the middle. This CDR3 is built from 13 residues. The CDR3 region is CASSDAGKETQYF. The CDR3 DNA follows: TGTGCCAGCAGTGATGCAGGGAAGGAGACCCAGTACTTC.

The table lists this clone with a count of one. Relative to the germline gene, one junction end is altered; a read error may explain this. The chain has TRBV7-7 and TRBJ2-1, with D perhaps matching TRBD2 (6 bases). Germline V gives CDR1 SSHAT, CDR2 FNYEAQ (reference sequence). This CDR3 comprises 15 residues. As DNA, the CDR3 is TGTGCTAGCAGCTTAGAGGCTAGCGTGGGCCATGAGCAGTTCTTC. As protein: CASSLEASVGHEQFF.

J is TRBJ2-4 and V is TRBV3-1 (or the pseudogene TRBV3-2); 13 bases line up with TRBD2. V gave up 4 bases and J gave up 7 bases; unmatched junction bases: 7. The CDR3 is 16 residues long. CDR1 and CDR2 from the germline V gene are LGHDT and YNNKEL (reference sequence). The DNA for the CDR3 is TGTGCCAGCAGCCCCAAACTAGCGGGGGGGCGGAACATTCAGTACTTC. Its protein product is CASSPKLAGGRNIQYF.

The chain uses TRBV6-5 and TRBJ2-3, with 10 bases aligning to TRBD2. The J segment lost 1 base and the V segment lost 7 bases, leaving 5 bases of the junction unmatched. CDR1 and CDR2 from the germline V gene are MNHEY and SVGAGI. The CDR3 is 15 residues long. The CDR3 DNA sequence: TGTGCCAGCACTAGGCTAGCGGGGGGCACAGATACGCAGTATTTT. This gives the protein CASTRLAGGTDTQYF.

The chain is built from TRBV5-6 and TRBJ2-7, with a weak D call TRBD2 (5 bases). The CDR3 is 13 residues long. Germline V gene lookup returns CDR1 SGHDT and CDR2 YYEEEE. With 3 bases removed from V and 4 bases from J, the gap between germline ends came to 11 bases. CDR3: CASSSKSGYEQYF. The DNA of the CDR3 is TGTGCCAGCAGCTCTAAGAGCGGATACGAGCAGTACTTC.

This clone appeared once. This chain connects TRBV18 to TRBJ2-2; maybe TRBD2 (5 bases). The germline CDR1 and CDR2 sequences are KGHSH and LQKENI. The CDR3 length is 15 residues. The germline V and J ends were trimmed by 1 base and 6 bases, with 12 bases remaining between them. CDR3: CASSPLRVTAGELFF. For the CDR3, the DNA is TGTGCCAGCTCACCACTGAGGGTCACTGCCGGGGAGCTGTTTTTT.

The J gene is TRBJ2-1, the V gene TRBV5-1; 10 bases align to TRBD2. V dropped 3 bases and J dropped 2; count of bases not matched to a gene: 2. Germline lookup yields CDR1 SGHRS and CDR2 YFSETQ. The CDR3 has 15 amino acids. The CDR3 loop reads CASSWTSGAYNEQFF. The CDR3 DNA reads as TGCGCCAGCAGCTGGACTAGCGGTGCCTACAATGAGCAGTTCTTC.